This T cell receptor (beta chain) was recorded in a study of blood T cell repertoires in COVID-19. Overall study context: Researchers got acute and convalescent COVID-19 samples from the United States, Italy and Spain. PBMCs, B-cell-depleted T cells, or T cells were the source of the cDNA or gDNA that made up the material.

Per the study methods: Amplification from reference gene primers served as the basis for estimated nucleated cell counts. The method was immunoSEQ multiplex PCR; TCRdb's version includes in-frame clones alone and lacks a portion of them. From that table come the V and J calls and clone size; the DNA was used to work out D and trimming. The table includes about 120,000 clones, around 85% detected once. Trimming stripped 1 base from V and 5 bases from J, with 9 bases between. This CDR3 is 14 amino acids long. CDR1 and CDR2 (germline): SGHRS, YFSETQ. This receptor was identified in a man aged 50 to 60 with acute or convalescent COVID-19. The chain combines TRBV5-1 with TRBJ1-4; D gene ambiguous. The sample consisted of peripheral blood. This CDR3 reads CASSLRTGNEKLFF. CDR3 bases: TGCGCCAGCAGCTTGAGGACGGGGAATGAAAAACTGTTTTTT.